This T cell receptor (beta chain) originates from a study of blood T cell repertoires in COVID-19. Whole-study context: Material from acute and convalescent COVID-19 was sourced from the United States, Italy and Spain. Nucleic acid was either cDNA or gDNA, and it came from T cells, B-cell-depleted T cells, or PBMCs.

In the study's own analysis: Estimation of nucleated cell counts relied on the amplification of reference gene primers. The assay was immunoSEQ multiplex PCR, and TCRdb's table has in-frame clones only and misses some. That table supplies the V and J calls and clone size; D and trimming were determined from the DNA. The sample includes around 100,000 clones, around four fifths of them seen just once. The length of the CDR3 is 14 residues. Germline V gene lookup returns CDR1 SGHAT and CDR2 FQDESV (reference sequence). V was shortened by 6 bases and J by 0 bases, with 12 bases between the two germline ends.

Sequencing was performed on peripheral blood. The chain joins TRBV11-1 to TRBJ2-7, with D maybe TRBD1 (5 bases). The source of this sequence is a man aged 65-85 years with active or convalescent COVID-19. CDR3 DNA: TGTGCCAGCAGTAACCAGCAGGGCTCCTACGAGCAGTACTTC. Residues: CASSNQQGSYEQYF.